One sample yielded the 5 T cell receptor beta chains listed below, sequenced in a study of blood T cell repertoires in COVID-19. Profiling relied on immunoSEQ multiplex PCR, and the TCRdb table lists in-frame clones only, not all of them. This sample has under 200,000 clones, with about 93% found just once. The sample consisted of peripheral blood. All receptors come from a man aged 45-60 years with acute or convalescent COVID-19.

The J gene is TRBJ2-5, the V gene TRBV5-1, with 8 bases lining up with TRBD1. The CDR3 extends over 21 amino acids. V lost 4 bases and J lost 3; bases outside the gene matches: 26. Germline V lookup: CDR1 SGHRS, CDR2 YFSETQ. The CDR3 is CASSPRGSGTGSQLSKETQYF. The CDR3 region has the DNA TGCGCCAGCAGCCCGCGCGGGTCCGGGACAGGCTCCCAATTGTCCAAAGAGACCCAGTACTTC.

This chain connects TRBV7-9 to TRBJ1-2; maybe TRBD1 (6 bases). The length of the CDR3 is 15 residues. The V end lost 5 bases, the J end lost 4 bases, and 17 bases lay between the germline ends. The germline gives CDR1 SEHNR, CDR2 FQNEAQ (reference sequence). For the CDR3, the DNA is TGTGCCAGCAGCAATCCGGGCAGGGGAGCCTATGGCTACACCTTC. Residues: CASSNPGRGAYGYTF.

The chain has TRBV7-9 and TRBJ2-1; D is perhaps TRBD2 (6 bases). CDR1 is SEHNR, CDR2 FQNEAQ, per germline (reference sequence). CDR3 size: 17 residues. V lost 5 bases, J lost 0 bases, and 17 bases lay in between. The CDR3 DNA reads as TGTGCCAGCAGCATTTTAGCGGCGCTGAGCTCCTACAATGAGCAGTTCTTC. Protein product: CASSILAALSSYNEQFF.

This clone was seen only once. The gene calls are TRBV6-5 and TRBJ2-7; D is perhaps TRBD2 (5 bases). The CDR3 runs to 15 residues. The germline V gene encodes CDR1 MNHEY and CDR2 SVGAGI. The ends were cut back, 0 bases at V and 4 bases at J, with 13 bases in the middle. For the CDR3, the DNA is TGTGCCAGCAGTTACTCTTATGGAGCGGATTACGAGCAGTACTTC. Translation gives CASSYSYGADYEQYF.

The chain couples TRBV3-1 (or the pseudogene TRBV3-2) to TRBJ2-7, with 12 bases fitting TRBD1. The germline V gene encodes CDR1 LGHDT and CDR2 YNNKEL (reference sequence). The CDR3 length is 15 residues. The V gene end was trimmed by 5 bases and the J gene end by 7 bases; junction bases not matched to a gene: 9. CDR3 residues: CASSSPGQGADEQYF. CDR3 coding DNA: TGTGCCAGCAGCAGTCCGGGACAGGGGGCAGATGAGCAGTACTTC.